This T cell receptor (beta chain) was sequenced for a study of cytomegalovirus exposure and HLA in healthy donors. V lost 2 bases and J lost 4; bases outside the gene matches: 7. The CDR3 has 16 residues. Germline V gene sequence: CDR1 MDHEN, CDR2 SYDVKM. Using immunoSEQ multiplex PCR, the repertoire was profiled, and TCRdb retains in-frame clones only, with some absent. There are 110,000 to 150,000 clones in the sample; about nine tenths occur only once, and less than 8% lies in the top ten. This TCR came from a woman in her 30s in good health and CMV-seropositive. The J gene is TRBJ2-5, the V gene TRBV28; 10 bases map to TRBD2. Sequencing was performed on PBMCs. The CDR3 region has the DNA TGTGCCAGCAGTTTAGTCCGTCTAGCGGGGGTAGAGACCCAGTACTTC. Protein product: CASSLVRLAGVETQYF.